The clone carrying this TCR beta chain appeared a few times. Its target is unknown. The identical CDR3 is also encoded by other nucleotide sequences in the sample. PCR amplification relied on 60 Vbeta primers (plus 13 Jbeta primers). The table came from immunoSEQ multiplex PCR; TCRdb's copy has only in-frame clones and leaves some out. Seen here are approximately 100,000 clones, 64% observed once, and the top ten hold approximately 3%. Trimming left V 5 bases short and J 2 bases short, with 4 bases between. Germline values: CDR1 MNHNS, CDR2 SASEGT. The CDR3 has 12 residues. The data stem from a study of cytomegalovirus exposure and HLA in healthy donors. Study-wide results and limits: In vitro data verified three CMV-associated chains as specific for CMV antigens.

The chain is built from TRBV6-1 and TRBJ1-5; D is unclear. This TCR derives from a man in his 60s in good health and CMV-seronegative. Material: PBMCs. This CDR3 is CASSIGNQPQHF. The DNA for the CDR3 is TGTGCCAGCAGTATAGGCAATCAGCCCCAGCATTTT.